A selection of T cell receptor beta chains follows, all from one sample in a study of Ad26.COV2.S vaccination and SARS-CoV-2 variants. The repertoire was sequenced with immunoSEQ multiplex PCR; TCRdb's copy has only in-frame clones and lacks some. The table lists approximately 340,000 clones, 80% to 90% of them singletons. The specimen was peripheral blood, collected in a trial of Ad26.COV2.S vaccine versus placebo. The receptors derive from a person aged 18-65 years who received the Ad26.COV2.S COVID-19 vaccine or a placebo. Each CDR3 is given with its conserved first and last residue. The D gene is left open where the match is weak. Size is omitted from some rows. Given values are once, few, many or a class for expanded clones.

j_call v_call cdr3_length d_call clone_size cdr3_nt cdr3_aa
TRBJ2-1 TRBV25-1 13 NA NA TGTGCCAGCAGTGATGCTCCCTCCAATGAGCAGTTCTTC CASSDAPSNEQFF
TRBJ2-2 TRBV2 15 TRBD1 NA TGTGCCAGCAGTGAAGAGGCAGGGGGAACCGGGGAGCTGTTTTTT CASSEEAGGTGELFF
TRBJ2-7 TRBV2 15 NA once TGTGCCAGCAGTGAAGGACTCCTAGTAAGCTACGAGCAGTACTTC CASSEGLLVSYEQYF
TRBJ1-5 TRBV9 17 NA NA TGTGCCAGCAGCGCGAAAATCGGGACTTTTAGCAATCAGCCCCAGCATTTT CASSAKIGTFSNQPQHF
TRBJ2-1 TRBV19 16 NA NA TGTGCCAGTGCCCCTGGAGGCGGGAAGTCTTACAATGAGCAGTTCTTC CASAPGGGKSYNEQFF
TRBJ1-1 TRBV30 12 TRBD1 NA TGTGCCTGGAGCAGGACAGGGGGAAAAACTTTCTTT CAWSRTGGKTFF
TRBJ2-4 TRBV12-5 15 NA NA TGTGCTAGTGGTCACCAAACACCGTCCGGAAACATTCAGTACTTC CASGHQTPSGNIQYF
TRBJ2-1 TRBV6-2/TRBV6-3 15 NA NA TGTGCCAGCAGATACTCCGGGACTCCAAACAATGAGCAGTTCTTC CASRYSGTPNNEQFF
TRBJ2-3 TRBV9 16 NA once TGTGCCAGCAGACCGGTCCTGGGGGGTGGCACAGATACGCAGTATTTT CASRPVLGGGTDTQYF
TRBJ1-4 TRBV29-1 16 TRBD1 NA TGCAGCGTTGTGCCCCCGGGACAGGGCCCCAATGAAAAACTGTTTTTT CSVVPPGQGPNEKLFF
TRBJ2-1 TRBV7-9 16 TRBD2 NA TGTGCCAGCAGCTTAGAGAGTTGGAGCGGGAGCAGTGAGCAGTTCTTC CASSLESWSGSSEQFF
TRBJ2-2 TRBV11-3 14 NA NA TGTGCCAGCAGCTTATCCCTGAACACCGGGGAGCTGTTTTTT CASSLSLNTGELFF
TRBJ2-7 TRBV6-5 12 NA NA TGTGCCAGCAACGGTCGGAGCTACGAGCAGTACTTC CASNGRSYEQYF
TRBJ1-2 TRBV30 18 NA NA TGTGCCTGGAGAATACAAACGAATCTCGGGCAGGGGCTCTATGGCTACACCTTC CAWRIQTNLGQGLYGYTF
TRBJ2-3 TRBV19 14 NA once TGTGCCACCGAAAGGAGGGGGGGCGGAGATACGCAGTATTTT CATERRGGGDTQYF
TRBJ2-7 TRBV4-3 13 NA once TGCGCCAGCAGCCAGCGATGGGGGTACGAGCAGTACTTC CASSQRWGYEQYF
TRBJ1-3 TRBV24-1 17 TRBD1 NA TGTGCCACCAGACCTAATTTAGGGGACAGGGAAGGAAACACCATATATTTT CATRPNLGDREGNTIYF
TRBJ1-4 TRBV19 16 NA NA TGTGCCAGTACCCCTCACGTGGGTGCAACTAATGAAAAACTGTTTTTT CASTPHVGATNEKLFF
TRBJ2-7 TRBV30 13 NA NA TGTGCCTGGAGTGAGGGCAGCTCCTACGAGCAGTACTTC CAWSEGSSYEQYF
TRBJ2-5 TRBV10-3 13 NA once TGTGCCATCAGTTTAGGGGTCCAAGAGACCCAGTACTTC CAISLGVQETQYF
TRBJ2-1 TRBV12-5 13 NA NA TGTGCTAGTGGTTTGGAGGAGGGCAGTGAGCAGTTCTTC CASGLEEGSEQFF
TRBJ2-7 TRBV4-3 15 TRBD1 once TGCGCCAGCAGCCAAGATGGCAGGGGGCACTACGAGCAGTACTTC CASSQDGRGHYEQYF
TRBJ2-3 TRBV3-1/TRBV3-2 15 NA NA TGTGCCAGCAGCCATCATTCAAAAGGGGCAGATACGCAGTATTTT CASSHHSKGADTQYF
TRBJ2-7 TRBV4-1 17 TRBD2 NA TGCGCCAGCAGCCAAGGGCGCCCCCCTAGCGGTCCCTACGAGCAGTACTTC CASSQGRPPSGPYEQYF
TRBJ2-5 TRBV7-2 15 TRBD2 few TGTGCCAGCAGCGAGGGGACTAGCAGGCAAGAGACCCAGTACTTC CASSEGTSRQETQYF
TRBJ2-7 TRBV10-1 16 TRBD1 NA TGCGCCAGCAGTGAGTCGGGACAGGGCTCACCCTACGAGCAGTACTTC CASSESGQGSPYEQYF
TRBJ2-2 TRBV27 13 TRBD2 NA TGTGCCAGCACCACCCGGGAGGGGTGGGAGCTGTTTTTT CASTTREGWELFF
TRBJ2-3 TRBV7-2 18 TRBD2 once TGTGCCAGCAGCCCATCTCCTAGCGGGGGCGCGAGCACAGATACGCAGTATTTT CASSPSPSGGASTDTQYF
TRBJ2-5 TRBV5-1 15 NA NA TGCGCCAGCAGCCCAGACCCCCACATCCGAGAGACCCAGTACTTC CASSPDPHIRETQYF
TRBJ2-1 TRBV11-2 13 NA once TGTGCCAGCAGCTTAGATCTTCTTGCAGCGCAGTTCTTC CASSLDLLAAQFF
TRBJ2-4 TRBV18 20 NA once TGTGCCAGCTCACCTCGTTCCCCGGGCGTTCCCACCGAAGCCAAAAACATTCAGTACTTC CASSPRSPGVPTEAKNIQYF
TRBJ2-7 TRBV5-6 14 NA NA TGTGCCAGCAGCTTAAGGGACATCTCCTACGAGCAGTACTTC CASSLRDISYEQYF
TRBJ1-2 TRBV6-1 19 TRBD1 NA TGTGCCAGCAGTGCTACCCCGACATTAGTTGGACAGGGCGGCTATGGCTACACCTTC CASSATPTLVGQGGYGYTF
TRBJ1-5 TRBV7-8 14 NA NA TGTGCCAGCAGCTTAGCGGGAGTTGATCAGCCCCAGCATTTT CASSLAGVDQPQHF
TRBJ2-7 TRBV5-1 12 NA NA TGCGCCAGCGGGTCTTTCGGTTCCGAGCAGTACTTC CASGSFGSEQYF
TRBJ2-1 TRBV7-2 16 TRBD2 NA TGTGCCAGCAGACAACGGCGGGAGGGATCTTACAATGAGCAGTTCTTC CASRQRREGSYNEQFF
TRBJ2-4 TRBV5-5 14 NA NA TGTGCCAGCAGCTTGGCCCGCCAGGAGGGATTTCAGTACTTC CASSLARQEGFQYF
TRBJ1-1 TRBV28 14 NA once TGTGCCAGCACTTCATCCGGGGGGGGCACTGAAGCTTTCTTT CASTSSGGGTEAFF
TRBJ2-5 TRBV12-5 15 NA NA TGTGCTAGTGGTTTGGTACATGGGGCAGGGGAGACCCAGTACTTC CASGLVHGAGETQYF
TRBJ2-2 TRBV13 17 NA NA TGTGCCAGCAGCTTAGGGGGCGGGGACGGGAACACCGGGGAGCTGTTTTTT CASSLGGGDGNTGELFF
TRBJ2-7 TRBV7-8 16 NA NA TGTGCCAGCAGCTTAGTCGGCGTCCTTAGCTCCTACGAGCAGTACTTC CASSLVGVLSSYEQYF
TRBJ1-1 TRBV7-9 13 TRBD1 NA TGTGCCAGCAGTCGACAGGGCGGGACTGAAGCTTTCTTT CASSRQGGTEAFF
TRBJ2-5 TRBV3-1/TRBV3-2 14 TRBD1 NA TGTGCCAGCAGCCATACAGGGGGCGAAGAGACCCAGTACTTC CASSHTGGEETQYF
TRBJ2-7 TRBV3-1/TRBV3-2 16 TRBD2 NA TGTGCCAGCAGAGCATCCAGACTAGCGCCATCCTACGAGCAGTACTTC CASRASRLAPSYEQYF
TRBJ2-7 TRBV7-9 16 TRBD2 NA TGTGCCAGCAGCGCGATGTTACGGGAGGGATCCTACGAGCAGTACTTC CASSAMLREGSYEQYF
TRBJ2-4 TRBV2 15 TRBD1 NA TGTGCCAGCAGTGGGGACAGGGGGCCCGGAAACATTCAGTACTTC CASSGDRGPGNIQYF
TRBJ2-7 TRBV5-5 15 TRBD1 NA TGTGCCAGCAGCTTGATCGCAGGGGGTAACTACGAGCAGTACTTC CASSLIAGGNYEQYF
TRBJ2-5 TRBV6-4 13 NA NA TGTGCCAGCAGAAACAGGGTCCAAGAGACCCAGTACTTC CASRNRVQETQYF
TRBJ2-5 TRBV6-5 15 NA NA TGTGCCAGCAGTCCCTACGGAGGGCCCCAAGAGACCCAGTACTTC CASSPYGGPQETQYF
TRBJ1-1 TRBV4-3 13 NA NA TGCGCCAGCAGCCAAGATAGGAACACTGAAGCTTTCTTT CASSQDRNTEAFF
TRBJ1-2 TRBV5-4 14 TRBD1 NA TGTGCCAGCTCCGCATACAGGGGGAACTATGGCTACACCTTC CASSAYRGNYGYTF
TRBJ2-6 TRBV14 18 NA NA TGTGCCAGCAGCCCTCGAGCAGGCAGGGTGATGGGGGCCAACGTCCTGACTTTC CASSPRAGRVMGANVLTF
TRBJ1-4 TRBV5-1 14 TRBD1 few TGCGCCAGCAGGTCCGGGACAGGGTTCGAAAAACTGTTTTTT CASRSGTGFEKLFF
TRBJ2-7 TRBV5-1 16 TRBD1 NA TGCGCCAGCAGCCCCACCCCGGGACAGGCAACCTACGAGCAGTACTTC CASSPTPGQATYEQYF
TRBJ2-7 TRBV18 12 NA NA TGTGCCAGCCGTAGTCGGGAATACGAGCAGTACTTC CASRSREYEQYF
TRBJ1-1 TRBV5-6 15 TRBD1 NA TGTGCCAGCAGCCCACGACAGGGGGCCAGGACTGAAGCTTTCTTT CASSPRQGARTEAFF
TRBJ2-3 TRBV18 15 NA NA TGTGCCAGCTCACCATCTCCCGGGGGCGTAGATACGCAGTATTTT CASSPSPGGVDTQYF
TRBJ2-1 TRBV27 16 TRBD2 NA TGTGCCAGCACCAAAGGGCGGGAGGGCCTCTACAATGAGCAGTTCTTC CASTKGREGLYNEQFF
TRBJ2-7 TRBV18 16 NA once TGTGCCAGCTCACCGGGGATCGCAGGACTCTCCTACGAGCAGTACTTC CASSPGIAGLSYEQYF